This T cell receptor (beta chain) comes out of a study of CD4+ T cells in melanoma. The germline gives CDR1 SGHAT, CDR2 FQNNGV. Trimming removed 3 bases from V and 5 bases from J; junction bases left unmatched: 8. The CDR3 has 17 residues. Regarding this clone: Its antigen is unknown.

Overall study findings and caveats: In melanoma, neoantigen-specific CD4+ T cells reportedly differed in differentiation state.

Sequencing used immunoSEQ multiplex PCR; TCRdb keeps in-frame clones, though not all of them. The sample records 110,000 to 150,000 clones, about 90% being singletons. The chain carries TRBV11-2 and TRBJ2-5; the match to TRBD2 covers 14 bases. This TCR derives from a human donor with melanoma. The CDR3: CASSFSLTSGGAETQYF. In DNA, the CDR3 is TGTGCCAGCAGCTTCTCCCTGACTAGCGGGGGGGCTGAGACCCAGTACTTC.